These 24 T cell receptor beta chains share one sample of origin, sequenced in a study of blood T cell repertoires in COVID-19. Only in-frame clones appear in the TCRdb table, and some are missing; sequencing was by immunoSEQ multiplex PCR. The sample has about 120,000 clones, 76% seen once. The sequenced sample was peripheral blood. The receptor source for this set is a woman at least 80 years old with acute or convalescent COVID-19.

The chain uses TRBV20-1 and TRBJ2-5; a possible D gene is TRBD2 (7 bases). Trimming took off 3 bases at V and 4 bases at J, with 21 bases between the two ends. The CDR3 covers 16 residues. CDR1 and CDR2 (germline): DFQATT, SNEGSKA (reference sequence). CDR3 amino acids: CSASREGGGILETQYF. As DNA, the CDR3 is TGCAGTGCTAGTCGAGAGGGGGGGGGCATCTTAGAGACCCAGTACTTC.

The rearrangement uses TRBV11-2 and TRBJ2-3; D not certain. V was shortened by 5 bases and J by 3 bases, with 6 bases between the two germline ends. There are 12 residues in the CDR3. Germline CDR1 reads SGHAT; CDR2 reads FQNNGV. CDR3 in DNA: TGTGCCAGCAGCGCACAAACAGATACGCAGTATTTT. Residues: CASSAQTDTQYF.

V is TRBV7-2 and J is TRBJ2-1; the match to TRBD2 covers 10 bases. The CDR3 has 13 residues. Trimming cost V 5 bases and J 12 bases; bases outside gene matches: 7. Per the germline V gene, CDR1 is SGHTA and CDR2 is FQGNSA. Here the CDR3 DNA reads TGTGCCAGCAGCGCCTACACTAGCGGGATGCAGTTCTTC. Its protein is CASSAYTSGMQFF.

This rearrangement joins TRBV6-1 to TRBJ2-1, with TRBD2 matching 9 bases. This CDR3 is 19 amino acids long. J was trimmed by 4 bases and V by 1 base; bases with no gene match: 14. Germline CDR1 reads MNHNS; CDR2 reads SASEGT. The CDR3: CASSEGGGLAALFYNEQFF. CDR3 coding DNA: TGTGCCAGCAGTGAAGGCGGGGGACTAGCTGCATTGTTTTACAATGAGCAGTTCTTC.

The chain links TRBV3-1 (or the pseudogene TRBV3-2) to TRBJ2-7; no firm D call. V lost 1 base and J 6 bases, leaving 7 bases between the germline ends. The CDR3 totals 12 residues. The V gene's germline CDR1 is LGHDT and CDR2 YNNKEL (reference sequence). CDR3 nucleotide sequence: TGTGCCAGCAGCCAAGCCCCAGGCGAGCAGTACTTC. This encodes CASSQAPGEQYF.

V is TRBV11-2 and J is TRBJ2-7; 7 bases fit TRBD1. CDR1 is SGHAT and CDR2 is FQNNGV in the germline V gene. V dropped 7 bases and J dropped 2; count of bases not matched to a gene: 8. The CDR3 has 14 amino acids. CDR3 nucleotides: TGTGCCAGCACCGGGACAGACCGCGCCTACGAGCAGTACTTC. Residues: CASTGTDRAYEQYF.

The J gene is TRBJ1-6, the V gene TRBV27; tentatively, D is TRBD1 (5 bases). This CDR3 is 16 amino acids long. V gave up 7 bases and J gave up 10 bases, with 23 bases separating them. Germline V lookup: CDR1 MNHEY, CDR2 SMNVEV (reference sequence). The CDR3 loop reads CASTNPGQGGGSPLHF. Here the CDR3 DNA reads TGTGCCAGCACCAACCCCGGGCAGGGTGGGGGGTCACCCCTCCACTTT.

The V and J genes are TRBV6-1 and TRBJ2-3; 11 bases line up with TRBD2. V dropped 1 base and J dropped 3; count of bases not matched to a gene: 6. This CDR3 is built from 17 residues. CDR1 and CDR2 from the germline V gene are MNHNS and SASEGT. CDR3 in amino acids: CASSEVLAGGGTDTQYF. Here the CDR3 DNA reads TGTGCCAGCAGTGAAGTGCTAGCGGGAGGTGGAACAGATACGCAGTATTTT.

This sequence joins TRBV5-1 and TRBJ1-1; TRBD1 aligns across 12 bases. This CDR3 comprises 16 residues. Trimming at V came to 7 bases and at J to 3 bases, leaving 10 bases not matched to a gene. Germline V gives CDR1 SGHRS, CDR2 YFSETQ. The CDR3: CASLITGTGGDTEAFF. Here the CDR3 DNA reads TGCGCCAGCCTAATTACCGGGACAGGGGGCGACACTGAAGCTTTCTTT.

This clone was counted a few times. V and J are TRBV30 and TRBJ2-1, with 9 bases identical to TRBD1. V was pared by 2 bases and J by 11 bases, with 7 bases of the junction left unmatched. The length of the CDR3 is 13 residues. Germline-derived CDR1 and CDR2 are GTSNPN and SVGIG (reference sequence). The CDR3 DNA follows: TGTGCCTGGAGTCGACAGGGGGACTCCAAGCAGTTCTTC. Its translation is CAWSRQGDSKQFF.

The rearrangement links TRBV19 to TRBJ2-3; weak D call: TRBD1 (7 bases). V was trimmed by 3 bases and J by 3 bases, leaving 28 bases between them. Germline V CDR1 and CDR2: LNHDA, SQIVND (reference sequence). This CDR3 contains 20 residues. DNA of the CDR3: TGTGCCAGTAGTATCCGCCCTCAGGGGGTCACCCGTGGGGGGACAGATACGCAGTATTTT. Translation gives CASSIRPQGVTRGGTDTQYF.

The chain recombines TRBV25-1 with TRBJ2-5, with a tentative D call TRBD1 (5 bases). The V end was cut by 0 bases, the J end by 1 base, with 6 bases between. CDR3 length equals 14 residues. Per the germline V gene, CDR1 is MGHDK and CDR2 is SYGVNS. The CDR3 sequence: CASSEYQGQETQYF. CDR3 in DNA: TGTGCCAGCAGTGAATATCAGGGCCAAGAGACCCAGTACTTC.

The V call is TRBV6-1, the J call TRBJ1-1, with D possibly being TRBD1 (6 bases). Germline CDR1 and CDR2: MNHNS and SASEGT. V was trimmed by 1 base and J by 7 bases, leaving 13 bases between them. The CDR3 runs 14 residues. The CDR3 coding sequence is TGTGCCAGCAGTGAAGGGGGGCGATCCATTGAAGCTTTCTTT. As protein: CASSEGGRSIEAFF.

This rearrangement joins TRBV28 to TRBJ2-7, with a possible D match to TRBD2 (5 bases). V was cut by 6 bases and J by 0 bases, with 18 bases left in between. Germline V lookup: CDR1 MDHEN, CDR2 SYDVKM. The CDR3 sequence is 16 residues long. CDR3 protein: CASRRYLGLNSYEQYF. The CDR3 DNA reads as TGTGCCAGCAGGCGGTACCTCGGACTGAACTCCTACGAGCAGTACTTC.

The V and J genes are TRBV19 and TRBJ1-1; a possible D gene is TRBD1 (5 bases). Trimming took off 8 bases at V and 5 bases at J, with 21 bases between the two ends. CDR1 is LNHDA, CDR2 SQIVND, per germline (reference sequence). The CDR3 consists of 15 residues. The CDR3 region has the DNA TGTGCCAGTTTATATTGGAGTTCAGGGAGGACTGAAGCTTTCTTT. Its translation is CASLYWSSGRTEAFF. The full variable domain, with the rest looked up from reference TRBV19 and TRBJ1-1, is DGGITQSPKYLFRKEGQNVTLSCEQNLNHDAMYWYRQDPGQGLRLIYYSQIVNDFQKGDIAEGYSVSREKKESFPLTVTSAQKNPTAFYLCASLYWSSGRTEAFFGQGTRLTVV.

In this sample, this clone turned up a few times. This chain uses TRBV6-4 with TRBJ2-2, with D tentatively TRBD1 (5 bases). CDR3 length: 14 amino acids. Germline assignment: CDR1 MRHNA and CDR2 SNTAGT. V lost 6 bases, J lost 1 base, and 9 bases lay in between. CDR3 in DNA: TGTGCCAGCAGGGGAACAGGGAACACCGGGGAGCTGTTTTTT. Protein: CASRGTGNTGELFF.

The chain links TRBV14 to TRBJ1-2, with D uncertain. Germline CDR1 is SGHDN and CDR2 is FVKESK. The CDR3 covers 12 residues. V was pared by 0 bases and J by 8 bases, with 7 bases between. CDR3 in amino acids: CASSQDYYGYTF. The CDR3 coding sequence is TGTGCCAGCAGCCAAGACTATTACGGCTACACCTTC.

The genes are TRBV6-4 and TRBJ2-1, with 11 bases aligning to TRBD2. Germline loops: CDR1 MRHNA, CDR2 SNTAGT. This CDR3 is built from 15 residues. The trim removed 2 bases at V and 3 bases at J, leaving 0 bases unmatched. The CDR3 protein is CASSDLAGGYNEQFF. DNA of the CDR3: TGTGCCAGCAGTGACCTAGCGGGAGGCTACAATGAGCAGTTCTTC.

The chain recombines TRBV5-1 with TRBJ2-1; TRBD2 matches 10 bases. The CDR3 spans 18 residues. V was clipped by 0 bases and J by 5 bases; unmatched bases: 11. CDR1 is SGHRS and CDR2 is YFSETQ in the germline V gene. The CDR3 protein is CASSLAESSGSPNNEQFF. The CDR3 DNA reads TGCGCCAGCAGCTTGGCCGAGTCTAGCGGGAGTCCCAACAATGAGCAGTTCTTC.

V and J are TRBV6-1 and TRBJ2-5; 10 positions match TRBD2. The CDR3 spans 15 residues. Losses at the gene ends were 3 bases for V and 5 bases for J; bases not matched to a gene: 6. Germline V gene lookup returns CDR1 MNHNS and CDR2 SASEGT. For the CDR3, the DNA is TGTGCCAGCAGTGATACACTAGCGGGGCTTGAGACCCAGTACTTC. This sequence encodes CASSDTLAGLETQYF.

The J gene is TRBJ1-2, the V gene TRBV12-3 or TRBV12-4, with a weak D call TRBD1 (5 bases). V lost 3 bases and J 7 bases, leaving 12 bases between the germline ends. This CDR3 region has 13 residues. Written as DNA, the CDR3 is TGTGCCAGCAGTTTGTTCCAGGGTTTTGGCTACACCTTC. This codes for CASSLFQGFGYTF.

In this sample, this clone turned up a few times. The chain uses TRBV6-2 or TRBV6-3 and TRBJ2-4; 9 positions agree with TRBD1. CDR3 size: 13 residues. V gave up 5 bases and J gave up 7 bases; unmatched junction bases: 3. Germline V CDR1 and CDR2: MNHEY, SVGEGT. CDR3 DNA: TGTGCCAGCAGTAACGGACAGGGGAACATTCAGTACTTC. It translates to CASSNGQGNIQYF.

The chain recombines TRBV11-2 with TRBJ2-5; TRBD2 matches 9 bases. This CDR3 has 17 amino acids. The ends lost 1 base at V and 1 base at J; junction bases unmatched: 7. Germline CDR1 and CDR2: SGHAT and FQNNGV. CDR3 in DNA: TGTGCCAGCAGCTTAGGGGCTAGCGGGGACCGCCAAGAGACCCAGTACTTC. As protein: CASSLGASGDRQETQYF.

This chain uses TRBV7-2 with TRBJ2-7; 8 nucleotides agree with TRBD1. The CDR3 contains 14 residues. In germline, CDR1 is SGHTA, CDR2 FQGNSA. J lost 2 bases, V lost 6 bases, and 6 bases had no gene match. The CDR3 DNA is TGTGCCAGCAGATTCTCAGGGGGCGCCTACGAGCAGTACTTC. It translates to CASRFSGGAYEQYF.